This is a list of T cell receptor beta chains from one sample in a study of cytomegalovirus exposure and HLA in healthy donors. Clones were sequenced by immunoSEQ multiplex PCR, and TCRdb holds only the in-frame ones, with some missing. The listing records 150,000 to 200,000 clones. Sequenced material: PBMCs. All receptors come from a man aged 25-45 years in good health and CMV-seronegative. CDR3s include the opening cysteine and the closing phenylalanine or tryptophan. Each record gives: CDR3 length, J gene, D gene, V gene, CDR3 DNA, CDR3 protein. The D gene is left open where the match is weak.

>14|TRBJ2-1|TRBD1|TRBV15
TGTGCCACCAGACCCGGGACAGATTACAATGAGCAGTTCTTC
CATRPGTDYNEQFF
>14|TRBJ1-2|NA|TRBV5-4
TGTGCCAGCAGCCCGGACAGTGCTAACTATGGCTACACCTTC
CASSPDSANYGYTF
>13|TRBJ1-1|NA|TRBV5-4
TGTGCCAGCAGCTCACAGGGAATCACTGAAGCTTTCTTT
CASSSQGITEAFF
>16|TRBJ2-7|TRBD2|TRBV5-4
TGTGCCAGCAGCTTGGGAACTAGCGGGAGTCTCTACGAGCAGTACTTC
CASSLGTSGSLYEQYF
>15|TRBJ2-3|NA|TRBV6-5
TGTGCCAGCAGTTATATTTTCAGGGGAACAGATACGCAGTATTTT
CASSYIFRGTDTQYF
>11|TRBJ1-2|NA|TRBV20-1
TGCAGTGCTAGAGATATCTATGGCTACACCTTC
CSARDIYGYTF
>14|TRBJ2-1|TRBD1|TRBV5-1
TGCGCCAGCAGTGCGACAGGGCCAGAACAAGAGCAGTTCTTC
CASSATGPEQEQFF
>14|TRBJ2-5|NA|TRBV5-1
TGCGCCAGCAGCTTGGCCACGCAACAGGAGACCCAGTACTTC
CASSLATQQETQYF
>14|TRBJ2-3|NA|TRBV6-1
TGTGCCAGCAGTGAGCGGGATCGCACAGATACGCAGTATTTT
CASSERDRTDTQYF
>15|TRBJ2-2|NA|TRBV11-2
TGTGCCAGCAGCTTATCGGGACTTTACACCGGGGAGCTGTTTTTT
CASSLSGLYTGELFF
>15|TRBJ1-2|TRBD1|TRBV27
TGTGCCAGCAGTTCCCAGGGGGGAACGTACTATGGCTACACCTTC
CASSSQGGTYYGYTF
>17|TRBJ1-3|TRBD1|TRBV5-1
TGCGCCAGCAGCCTGGGGGGACAGGGTGTTGGCGGAAACACCATATATTTT
CASSLGGQGVGGNTIYF
>13|TRBJ2-1|NA|TRBV7-2
TGTGCCAGCAGGGACTACTCCTACAATGAGCAGTTCTTC
CASRDYSYNEQFF
>16|TRBJ2-5|NA|TRBV4-3
TGCGCCAGCAGCCAAGATAGGGGGAGAAGCGGGGTGGCCCAGTACTTC
CASSQDRGRSGVAQYF
>14|TRBJ2-3|TRBD2|TRBV2
TGTGCCAGCAGTCAGACTAGCAGCACAGATACGCAGTATTTT
CASSQTSSTDTQYF
>12|TRBJ1-1|NA|TRBV19
TGTGCCAGCGGCGGGGGCTCCACTGAAGCTTTCTTT
CASGGGSTEAFF
>13|TRBJ1-5|TRBD1|TRBV27
TGTGCCAGCAGATCACAGGGGGGTCAGCCCCAGCATTTT
CASRSQGGQPQHF
>14|TRBJ1-4|TRBD1|TRBV5-4
TGTGCCAGCAGCAGGGACAGGTGGGACGAAAAACTGTTTTTT
CASSRDRWDEKLFF
>12|TRBJ2-2|TRBD1|TRBV10-1
TGCGCCAGCAGCCAGGGGGCCGGGGAGCTGTTTTTT
CASSQGAGELFF
>16|TRBJ1-2|TRBD1|TRBV19
TGTGCCAGTAGTAACCTCCCCGGACAGGGAGGACGTGGCTACACCTTC
CASSNLPGQGGRGYTF
>16|TRBJ2-5|NA|TRBV12-5
TGTGCTAGTGGTTTCGGTACCGGGACTCCTGAAGAGACCCAGTACTTC
CASGFGTGTPEETQYF
>15|TRBJ2-1|TRBD2|TRBV27
TGTGCCAGCAGGAAAAACCCCCGGGGGGGTGATGAGCAGTTCTTC
CASRKNPRGGDEQFF
>14|TRBJ1-5|NA|TRBV5-1
TGCGCCAGCAGCTCGGGGGGAGGCAATCAGCCCCAGCATTTT
CASSSGGGNQPQHF
>15|TRBJ2-7|NA|TRBV6-5
TGTGCCAGCATCTCGGCAGGACTCCACTCCTACGAGCAGTACTTC
CASISAGLHSYEQYF
>13|TRBJ2-4|NA|TRBV7-9
TGTGCCAGCGCCCCGGGATCGCTAAACATTCAGTACTTC
CASAPGSLNIQYF
>17|TRBJ2-3|TRBD1|TRBV5-1
TGCGCCAGCAGCTCGGGTAGGGGGCCAACTAGCACAGATACGCAGTATTTT
CASSSGRGPTSTDTQYF
>17|TRBJ2-1|NA|TRBV7-9
TGTGCCAGCAGCTCCCCATGGTTTCGGGAGAATCAGGATGAGCAGTTCTTC
CASSSPWFRENQDEQFF
>13|TRBJ1-5|NA|TRBV11-2
TGTGCCAGCAGCTTTCAGACAGATCAGCCCCAGCATTTT
CASSFQTDQPQHF
>16|TRBJ2-1|TRBD2|TRBV6-5
TGTGCCAGCAGTTCCCTACTAGCGGGAGTTGTCAATGAGCAGTTCTTC
CASSSLLAGVVNEQFF
>16|TRBJ2-3|TRBD1|TRBV5-1
TGCGCCAGCAGCTTGGGACAGGGGGCGTTCGCAGATACGCAGTATTTT
CASSLGQGAFADTQYF
>14|TRBJ2-3|NA|TRBV7-6
TGTGCCAGCAGCTTAGTTGGGGGCCTCGATACGCAGTATTTT
CASSLVGGLDTQYF
>15|TRBJ1-2|NA|TRBV27
TGTGCCAGCAGTTTTAGGGGTGGGGATCCGCGTGGCTACACCTTC
CASSFRGGDPRGYTF
>13|TRBJ1-1|NA|TRBV5-6
TGTACCAGCAGCTTCATCCAGAACACTGAAGCTTTCTTT
CTSSFIQNTEAFF
>14|TRBJ2-1|TRBD2|TRBV19
TGTGCCAGTAGCCTGGGACTACAGTGGAGCGAGCAGTTCTTC
CASSLGLQWSEQFF
>16|TRBJ2-1|TRBD2|TRBV10-3
TGTGCCATCAGTGGATCTAGCGGGAGAAGTAGAGATGAGCAGTTCTTC
CAISGSSGRSRDEQFF
>13|TRBJ2-1|NA|TRBV6-1
TGTGCCAGCATCCCGGGCTCCTACAATGAGCAGTTCTTC
CASIPGSYNEQFF
>15|TRBJ2-2|TRBD1|TRBV6-1
TGTGCCAGCAGTGATCAGGGGGCAGGCACCGGGGAGCTGTTTTTT
CASSDQGAGTGELFF
>12|TRBJ2-1|NA|TRBV11-3
TGTGCCAGCAGCCCGGGGGACCGAGAGCAGTTCTTC
CASSPGDREQFF
>15|TRBJ2-1|TRBD2|TRBV10-1
TGCGCCAGCACCCCTGGCGGGGGGCGGCAGGTTGAGCAGTTCTTC
CASTPGGGRQVEQFF